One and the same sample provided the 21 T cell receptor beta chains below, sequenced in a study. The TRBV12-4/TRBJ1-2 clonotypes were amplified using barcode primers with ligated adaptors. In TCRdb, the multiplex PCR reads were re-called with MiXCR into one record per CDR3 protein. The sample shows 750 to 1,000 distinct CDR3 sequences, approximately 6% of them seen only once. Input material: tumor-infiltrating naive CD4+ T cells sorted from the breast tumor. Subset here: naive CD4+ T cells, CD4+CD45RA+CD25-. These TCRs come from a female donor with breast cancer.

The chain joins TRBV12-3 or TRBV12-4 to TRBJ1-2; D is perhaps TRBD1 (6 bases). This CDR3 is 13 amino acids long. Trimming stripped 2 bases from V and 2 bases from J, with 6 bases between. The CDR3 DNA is TGTGCCAGCAGTTTAACAGGGAACTATGGCTACACCTTC. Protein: CASSLTGNYGYTF.

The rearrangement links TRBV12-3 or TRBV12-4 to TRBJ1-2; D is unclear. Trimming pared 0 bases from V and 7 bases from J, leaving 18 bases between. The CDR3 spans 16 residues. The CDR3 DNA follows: TGTGCCAGCAGTTTAGCTTTCCGGGTGTTAACGGGTGGCTACACCTTC. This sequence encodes CASSLAFRVLTGGYTF.

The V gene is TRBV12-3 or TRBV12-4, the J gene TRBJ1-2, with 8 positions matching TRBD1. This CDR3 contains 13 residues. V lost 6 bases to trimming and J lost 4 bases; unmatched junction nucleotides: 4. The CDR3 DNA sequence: TGTGCCAGCAGCCAGGACAGGGCCTATGGCTACACCTTC. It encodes CASSQDRAYGYTF.

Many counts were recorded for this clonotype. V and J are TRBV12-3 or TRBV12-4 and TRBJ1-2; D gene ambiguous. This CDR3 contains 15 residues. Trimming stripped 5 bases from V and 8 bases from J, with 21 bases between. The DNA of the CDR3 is TGTGCCAGCAGTCTCCCAGAAGGCGTAGGAGAAGGCTACACCTTC. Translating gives CASSLPEGVGEGYTF.

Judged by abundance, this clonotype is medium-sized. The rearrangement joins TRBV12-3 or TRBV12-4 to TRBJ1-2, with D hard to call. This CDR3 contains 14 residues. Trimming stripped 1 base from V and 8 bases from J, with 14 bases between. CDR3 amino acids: CASSLESGFGGYTF. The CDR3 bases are TGTGCCAGCAGTTTAGAGTCTGGATTTGGAGGCTACACCTTC.

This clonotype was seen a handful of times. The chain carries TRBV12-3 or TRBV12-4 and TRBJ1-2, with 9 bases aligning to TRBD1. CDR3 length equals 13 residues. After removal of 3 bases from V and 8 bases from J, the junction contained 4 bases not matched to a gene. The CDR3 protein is CASSLGQGQGYTF. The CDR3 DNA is TGTGCCAGCAGTTTGGGACAGGGCCAGGGCTACACCTTC.

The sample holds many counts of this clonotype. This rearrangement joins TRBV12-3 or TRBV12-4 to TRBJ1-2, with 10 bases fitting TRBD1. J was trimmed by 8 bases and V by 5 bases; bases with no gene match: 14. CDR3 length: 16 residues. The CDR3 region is CASSPGRGQGLFGYTF. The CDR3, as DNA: TGTGCCAGCAGTCCCGGACGGGGACAGGGGCTCTTCGGCTACACCTTC.

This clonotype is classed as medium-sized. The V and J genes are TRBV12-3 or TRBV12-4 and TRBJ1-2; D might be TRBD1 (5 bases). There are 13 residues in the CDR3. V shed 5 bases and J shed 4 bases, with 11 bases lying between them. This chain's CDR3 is CASSPGAGYGYTF. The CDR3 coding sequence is TGTGCCAGCAGTCCCGGGGCGGGCTATGGCTACACCTTC.

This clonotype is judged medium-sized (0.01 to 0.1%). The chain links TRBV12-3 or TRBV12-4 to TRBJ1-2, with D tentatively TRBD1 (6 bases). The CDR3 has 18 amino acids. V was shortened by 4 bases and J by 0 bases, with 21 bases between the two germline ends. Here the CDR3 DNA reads TGTGCCAGCAGTTCCGAAGGGCTCCAGGGGATAGCTAACTATGGCTACACCTTC. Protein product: CASSSEGLQGIANYGYTF.

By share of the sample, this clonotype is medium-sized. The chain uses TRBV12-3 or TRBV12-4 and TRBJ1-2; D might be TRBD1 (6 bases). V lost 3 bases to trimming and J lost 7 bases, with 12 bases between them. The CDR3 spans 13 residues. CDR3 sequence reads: CASSFSGTSGYTF. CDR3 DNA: TGTGCCAGCAGTTTCTCAGGGACAAGTGGCTACACCTTC.

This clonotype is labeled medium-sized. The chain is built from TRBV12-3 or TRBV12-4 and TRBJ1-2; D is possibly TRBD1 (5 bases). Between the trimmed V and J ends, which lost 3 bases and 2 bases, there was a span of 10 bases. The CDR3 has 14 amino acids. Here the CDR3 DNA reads TGTGCCAGCAGTTTGGGGCAGGAGAACTATGGCTACACCTTC. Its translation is CASSLGQENYGYTF.

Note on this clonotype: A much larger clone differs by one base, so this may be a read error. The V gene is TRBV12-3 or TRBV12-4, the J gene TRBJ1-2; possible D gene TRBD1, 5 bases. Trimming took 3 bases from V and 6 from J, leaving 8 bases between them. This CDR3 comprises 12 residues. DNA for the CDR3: TGTGCCAGCAGTTTCAGGGACGATGGCTACACCTTC. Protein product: CASSFRDDGYTF.

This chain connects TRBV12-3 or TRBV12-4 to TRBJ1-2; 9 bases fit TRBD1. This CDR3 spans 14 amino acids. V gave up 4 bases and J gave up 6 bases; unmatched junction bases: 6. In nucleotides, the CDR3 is TGTGCCAGCAGTTCGGGACAGGGAGGGGATGGCTACACCTTC. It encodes CASSSGQGGDGYTF.

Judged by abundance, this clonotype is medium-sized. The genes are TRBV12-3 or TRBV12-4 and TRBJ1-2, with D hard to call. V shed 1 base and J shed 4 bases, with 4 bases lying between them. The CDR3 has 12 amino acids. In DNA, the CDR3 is TGTGCCAGCAGTTTAGGAGCCTATGGCTACACCTTC. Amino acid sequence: CASSLGAYGYTF.

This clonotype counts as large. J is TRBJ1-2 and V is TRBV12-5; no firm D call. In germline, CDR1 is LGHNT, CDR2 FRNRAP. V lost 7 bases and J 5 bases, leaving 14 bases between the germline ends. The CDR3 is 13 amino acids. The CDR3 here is CASVPDRWYGYTF. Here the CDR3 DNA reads TGTGCTAGTGTACCGGACCGGTGGTATGGCTACACCTTC.

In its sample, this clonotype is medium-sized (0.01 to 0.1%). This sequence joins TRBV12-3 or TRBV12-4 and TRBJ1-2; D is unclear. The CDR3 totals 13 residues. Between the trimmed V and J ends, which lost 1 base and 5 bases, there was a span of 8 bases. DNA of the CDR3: TGTGCCAGCAGTTTAGTTGGGAAATATGGCTACACCTTC. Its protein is CASSLVGKYGYTF.

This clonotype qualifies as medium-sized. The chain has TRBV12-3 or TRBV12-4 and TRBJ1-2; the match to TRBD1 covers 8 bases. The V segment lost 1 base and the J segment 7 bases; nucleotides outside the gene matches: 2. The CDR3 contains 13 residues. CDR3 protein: CASSLGQGFGYTF. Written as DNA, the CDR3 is TGTGCCAGCAGTTTAGGACAGGGGTTTGGCTACACCTTC.

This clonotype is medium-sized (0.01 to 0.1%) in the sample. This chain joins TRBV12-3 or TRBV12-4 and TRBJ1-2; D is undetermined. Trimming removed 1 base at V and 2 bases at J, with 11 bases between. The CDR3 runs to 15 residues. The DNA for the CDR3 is TGTGCCAGCAGTTTAGAAGTGACTGGGAACTATGGCTACACCTTC. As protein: CASSLEVTGNYGYTF.

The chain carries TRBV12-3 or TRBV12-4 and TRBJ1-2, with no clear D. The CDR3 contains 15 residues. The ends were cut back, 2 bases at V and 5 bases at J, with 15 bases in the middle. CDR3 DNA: TGTGCCAGCAGTTTAACGTCAAAGGGCGCGTATGGCTACACCTTC. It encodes CASSLTSKGAYGYTF.

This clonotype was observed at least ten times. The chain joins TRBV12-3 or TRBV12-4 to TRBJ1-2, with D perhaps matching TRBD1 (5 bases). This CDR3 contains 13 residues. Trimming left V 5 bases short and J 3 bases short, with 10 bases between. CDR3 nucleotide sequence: TGTGCCAGCAGTCCCGGGACGGACTATGGCTACACCTTC. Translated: CASSPGTDYGYTF.

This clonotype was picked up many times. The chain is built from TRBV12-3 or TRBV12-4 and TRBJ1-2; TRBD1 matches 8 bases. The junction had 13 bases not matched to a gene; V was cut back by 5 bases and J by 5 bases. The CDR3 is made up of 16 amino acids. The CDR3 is CASSEPTGEFGYGYTF. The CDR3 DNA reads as TGTGCCAGCAGTGAGCCGACAGGGGAGTTTGGTTATGGCTACACCTTC.